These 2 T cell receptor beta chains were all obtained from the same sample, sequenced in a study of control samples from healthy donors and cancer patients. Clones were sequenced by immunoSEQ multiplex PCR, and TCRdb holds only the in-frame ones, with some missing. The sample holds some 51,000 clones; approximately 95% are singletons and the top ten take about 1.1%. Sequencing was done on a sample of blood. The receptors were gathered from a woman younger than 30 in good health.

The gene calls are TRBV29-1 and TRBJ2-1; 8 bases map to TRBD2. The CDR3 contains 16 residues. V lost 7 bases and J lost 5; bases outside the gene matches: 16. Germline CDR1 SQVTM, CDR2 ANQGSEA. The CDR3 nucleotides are TGCAGCGGGGCTTACTTGAGCGGGGGTTTACACAATGAGCAGTTCTTC. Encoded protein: CSGAYLSGGLHNEQFF.

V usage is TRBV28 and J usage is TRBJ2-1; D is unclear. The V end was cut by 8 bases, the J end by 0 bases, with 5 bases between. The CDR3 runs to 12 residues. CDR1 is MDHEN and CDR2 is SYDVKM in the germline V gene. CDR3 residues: CASSNSYNEQFF. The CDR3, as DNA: TGTGCCAGCTCCAACTCCTACAATGAGCAGTTCTTC.